This T cell receptor beta chain comes out of a study of shared clonotypes between healthy human individuals. Overall study: Per-donor plates numbered three CD4 naive, three CD4 memory, two CD8 naive and one CD8 memory. The study, taken as a whole, reports: A handful of donors had around 5% of their naive CD4 clonotypes in common.

Clones were sequenced by immunoSEQ multiplex PCR, and TCRdb holds only the in-frame ones, with some missing. The profile shows around 940,000 clones, approximately 76% of them singletons. Regarding this clone: The target antigen is unknown.

Sequencing was done on a sample of memory CD4+ T cells sorted from blood. As for subset: CD45RA-negative fraction. The sequence was collected from a man in his late teens or twenties in good health.

CDR3 loop: CASSVGGTGGIQETQYF. The CDR3 DNA reads TGTGCCAGCAGCGTAGGAGGGACAGGGGGCATCCAAGAGACCCAGTACTTC. The chain joins TRBV9 to TRBJ2-5; 12 bases line up with TRBD1. Germline trimming cut 0 bases from V and 1 base from J; bases unmatched to any gene: 4. Germline V gene data show CDR1 as SGDLS and CDR2 as YYNGEE. The CDR3 length is 17 residues. Using reference TRBV9 and TRBJ2-5 for the parts outside the CDR3, the full variable domain is DSGVTQTPKHLITATGQRVTLRCSPRSGDLSVYWYQQSLDQGLQFLIQYYNGEERAKGNILERFSAQQFPDLHSELNLSSLELGDSALYFCASSVGGTGGIQETQYFGPGTRLLVL.